What follows describes a single T cell receptor (beta chain). The antigen is unknown. TCRdb passed the reads through MiXCR, listing each CDR3 protein once. The top ten hold around 48% of the sample, which has some 560,000 distinct CDR3 sequences, just under 40% seen once. The CDR3 totals 16 residues. V lost 0 bases, J lost 1 base, and 11 bases lay in between. Germline CDR1 is SGHTS and CDR2 is YDEGEE. This specimen comes from a study of T cell repertoires in cytomegalovirus infection. This specimen consisted of cultured PBMCs, obtained from culture after CMV antigen stimulation. This chain links TRBV5-8 with TRBJ2-1; D may be TRBD2 (6 bases). The receptor comes from a human donor in good health (CMV status not recorded). Some clones in this sample may be carry-over from other donors' samples. The CDR3 here is CASSLGLDWSYNEQFF. As DNA, the CDR3 is TGTGCCAGCAGCTTGGGACTAGACTGGTCCTACAATGAGCAGTTCTTC.